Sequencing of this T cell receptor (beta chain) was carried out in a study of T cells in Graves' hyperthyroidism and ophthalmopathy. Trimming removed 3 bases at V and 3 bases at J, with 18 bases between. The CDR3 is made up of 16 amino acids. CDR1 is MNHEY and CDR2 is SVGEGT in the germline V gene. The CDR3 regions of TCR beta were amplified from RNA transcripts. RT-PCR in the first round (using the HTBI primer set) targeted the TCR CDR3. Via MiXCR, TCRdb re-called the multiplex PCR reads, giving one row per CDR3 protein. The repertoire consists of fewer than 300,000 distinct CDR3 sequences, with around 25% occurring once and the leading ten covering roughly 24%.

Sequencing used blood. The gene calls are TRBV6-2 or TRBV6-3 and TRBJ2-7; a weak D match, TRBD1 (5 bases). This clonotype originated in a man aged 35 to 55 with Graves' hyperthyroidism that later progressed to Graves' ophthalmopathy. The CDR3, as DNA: TGTGCCAGCAGTTATCCCTTCGGTGAAGGGGTCTACGAGCAGTACTTC. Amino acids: CASSYPFGEGVYEQYF.